This T cell receptor (beta chain) was sequenced in a study of control samples from healthy donors and cancer patients. Generated by immunoSEQ multiplex PCR, the TCRdb table keeps only in-frame clones and is missing some. The sample has 95,000 to 100,000 clones, approximately 90% seen once. V was shortened by 6 bases and J by 2 bases, with 23 bases between the two germline ends. The CDR3 length is 18 residues. CDR1 and CDR2 (germline): PRHDT, FYEKMQ (reference sequence). V gene TRBV13 combines with J gene TRBJ2-1; a possible D gene is TRBD2 (5 bases). The receptor was isolated from a man aged 25-40 years in good health. Source material: blood. CDR3 amino acids: CASSFIEREVAPYNEQFF. The CDR3 DNA sequence: TGTGCCAGCAGTTTTATAGAGAGGGAAGTAGCCCCCTACAATGAGCAGTTCTTC. Together with reference TRBV13 and TRBJ2-1, the CDR3 gives the full variable domain: AAGVIQSPRHLIKEKRETATLKCYPIPRHDTVYWYQQGPGQDPQFLISFYEKMQSDKGSIPDRFSAQQFSDYHSELNMSSLELGDSALYFCASSFIEREVAPYNEQFFGPGTRLTVL.